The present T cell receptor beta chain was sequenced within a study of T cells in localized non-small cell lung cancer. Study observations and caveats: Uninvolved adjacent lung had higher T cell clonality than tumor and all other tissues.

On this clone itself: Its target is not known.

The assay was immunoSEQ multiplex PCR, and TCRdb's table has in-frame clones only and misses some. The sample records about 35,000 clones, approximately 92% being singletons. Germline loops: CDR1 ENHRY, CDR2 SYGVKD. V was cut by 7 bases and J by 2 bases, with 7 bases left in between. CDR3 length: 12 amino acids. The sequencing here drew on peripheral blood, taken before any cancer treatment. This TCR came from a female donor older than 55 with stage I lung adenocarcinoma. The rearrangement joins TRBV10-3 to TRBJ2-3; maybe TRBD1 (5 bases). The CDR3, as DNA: TGTGCCATCAAGACAGACACAGATACGCAGTATTTT. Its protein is CAIKTDTDTQYF.